This T cell receptor (beta chain) was identified in a study of Ad26.COV2.S vaccination and SARS-CoV-2 variants (dated by TCRdb to the early 2020s). Concerning the study at large: Donors in the vaccine arm were drawn from COV1001, a multicentre, randomized, double-blind, placebo-controlled phase I-IIa trial testing Ad26.COV2.S in healthy adults. A total of 32 samples were included in the TCR-sequenced set, comprising around 19 Ad26.COV2.S vaccine recipients, 5 placebo recipients and 8 SARS-CoV-2 convalescent individuals. Trial participants were randomized into five groups of five: low-dose or high-dose Ad26.COV2.S given once or twice, or placebo on both occasions. Blinding of investigators to trial group allocation was maintained during experiments and outcome assessment. TCRbeta repertoire sequencing was used to assess the specificity and breadth of SARS-CoV-2-reactive T cell receptors after Ad26.COV2.S vaccination. Ad26.COV2.S was administered intramuscularly at a dose of 5x10^10 or 1x10^11 viral particles, either as one shot or as two shots given 56 days apart.

From a lookup of the germline V gene, CDR1 and CDR2 are MDHEN and SYDVKM. Counted from cysteine to phenylalanine, this CDR3 has 15 amino acids. The retained sequence is limited to the CDR3, 45 bases, with the frame set at the first base. Trimming removed 8 bases from V and 5 bases from J; the gene matches leave 13 bases unexplained. Notes on this clone: The specificity of this receptor is unknown. Base qualities are not provided; no much larger clone lies one nucleotide away.

The immunoSEQ Assay was used to sequence TCRbeta CDR3 regions. After extraction, genomic DNA underwent amplification by bias-controlled multiplex PCR, followed by high-throughput sequencing. The authors' pipeline ran thus. To quantify the absolute abundance of each unique TCRbeta CDR3 region, sequences were collapsed and filtered. T cell fraction was estimated by normalizing TCRbeta template counts to usable DNA, with usable DNA measured through amplification of reference genes found in all nucleated cells. Repertoire TCRs were annotated as SARS-CoV-2-specific by exact matching of V gene, CDR3 amino acid sequence and J gene to a known reactive TCR set. MIRA supplied the reference SARS-CoV-2 TCR set, which was filtered for enrichment in COVID-19-positive ImmuneCODE repertoires so that public or cross-reactive TCRs were removed. Using the MIRA antigens, annotated TCRs were further analysed by specific ORF or by position within an ORF. Depth was the summed frequency of annotated unique rearrangements, while breadth was defined as annotated unique rearrangements over total unique productive rearrangements. Group comparisons of TCR breadth used two-sided Wilcoxon rank-sum tests. This immuneACCESS table, as held by TCRdb, lists in-frame sequences with V and J called but not all clones. Of the missing ones, under half trace to an unresolved V gene in checked studies; the others have no known cause. Clone size and the V and J calls come from that table; the DNA yielded D and trimming. The sample yields 300,000 to 450,000 clones; approximately 84% were counted once. The top ten clonotypes cover 3.3% of the sample.

The treatment or condition label for this specimen denotes: around 19 received Ad26.COV2.S at low or high dose, single or two shots; about 5 received placebo; per-sample allocation not given. For vaccine and placebo recipients, the sequenced repertoires came from samples collected on day 63 after the first injection. Cohort 1b enrolled 25 adults aged 18-55 years at a single site in Boston, USA, between 29 July and 7 August 2020. Ad26.COV2.S was a replication-incompetent adenovirus type 26 vector that expressed a prefusion-stabilized SARS-CoV-2 spike protein derived from the original Wuhan strain. Paper-wide results and their limitations: It was noted by the authors that total T cell responses may have been underestimated by the TCR breadth and depth analyses. The study was not powered to compare responses between vaccine doses or regimens. Spike-specific TCR breadth was higher in Ad26.COV2.S recipients than in placebo recipients (P = 0.0014). After vaccination, spike-specific CD8+ and CD4+ T cell responses were reported to show substantial breadth. Vaccine and placebo recipients had similar non-spike TCR breadth, a finding consistent with the vaccine containing only spike.

This receptor chain uses TRBV28 and TRBJ1-1; 8 junctional bases match TRBD1. This sequence originates from a person between 18 and 60 years old who received the Ad26.COV2.S COVID-19 vaccine or a placebo. This specimen consisted of peripheral blood, obtained in a trial of Ad26.COV2.S vaccine versus placebo. The CDR3 here reads CASLPGDRQETEAFF. The sequenced DNA is TGTGCCAGCCTCCCAGGGGACAGGCAGGAAACTGAAGCTTTCTTT.